The present T cell receptor (beta chain) was sequenced within a study of T cells in Graves' hyperthyroidism and ophthalmopathy. Only a few counts were recorded for this clonotype. These patients, aged 18 to 65, had recently diagnosed hyperthyroidism lasting under 2 months. Fresh peripheral blood, approximately 10 ml, yielded the PBMCs. Researchers took RNA transcripts and amplified the TCR beta CDR3 regions from them. When the TCR CDR3 underwent first-round RT-PCR, the HTBI primer set was used. One entry per CDR3 protein, called by TCRdb with MiXCR from the multiplex PCR reads. The table shows some 350,000 distinct CDR3 sequences, with about 15% occurring only once. The CDR3 spans 16 residues. V shed 3 bases and J 5 bases; nucleotides not matched to a gene: 8. Germline CDR1 is LGHNA and CDR2 is YSLEER.

Material for sequencing was blood. This receptor was identified in a young woman with Graves' hyperthyroidism that later progressed to Graves' ophthalmopathy. V and J are TRBV4-3 and TRBJ2-3; 10 bases are shared with TRBD2. The CDR3 bases are TGCGCCAGCAGCCAGTTAAGGACTAGCGGTAAAGATACGCAGTATTTT. Encoded protein: CASSQLRTSGKDTQYF.